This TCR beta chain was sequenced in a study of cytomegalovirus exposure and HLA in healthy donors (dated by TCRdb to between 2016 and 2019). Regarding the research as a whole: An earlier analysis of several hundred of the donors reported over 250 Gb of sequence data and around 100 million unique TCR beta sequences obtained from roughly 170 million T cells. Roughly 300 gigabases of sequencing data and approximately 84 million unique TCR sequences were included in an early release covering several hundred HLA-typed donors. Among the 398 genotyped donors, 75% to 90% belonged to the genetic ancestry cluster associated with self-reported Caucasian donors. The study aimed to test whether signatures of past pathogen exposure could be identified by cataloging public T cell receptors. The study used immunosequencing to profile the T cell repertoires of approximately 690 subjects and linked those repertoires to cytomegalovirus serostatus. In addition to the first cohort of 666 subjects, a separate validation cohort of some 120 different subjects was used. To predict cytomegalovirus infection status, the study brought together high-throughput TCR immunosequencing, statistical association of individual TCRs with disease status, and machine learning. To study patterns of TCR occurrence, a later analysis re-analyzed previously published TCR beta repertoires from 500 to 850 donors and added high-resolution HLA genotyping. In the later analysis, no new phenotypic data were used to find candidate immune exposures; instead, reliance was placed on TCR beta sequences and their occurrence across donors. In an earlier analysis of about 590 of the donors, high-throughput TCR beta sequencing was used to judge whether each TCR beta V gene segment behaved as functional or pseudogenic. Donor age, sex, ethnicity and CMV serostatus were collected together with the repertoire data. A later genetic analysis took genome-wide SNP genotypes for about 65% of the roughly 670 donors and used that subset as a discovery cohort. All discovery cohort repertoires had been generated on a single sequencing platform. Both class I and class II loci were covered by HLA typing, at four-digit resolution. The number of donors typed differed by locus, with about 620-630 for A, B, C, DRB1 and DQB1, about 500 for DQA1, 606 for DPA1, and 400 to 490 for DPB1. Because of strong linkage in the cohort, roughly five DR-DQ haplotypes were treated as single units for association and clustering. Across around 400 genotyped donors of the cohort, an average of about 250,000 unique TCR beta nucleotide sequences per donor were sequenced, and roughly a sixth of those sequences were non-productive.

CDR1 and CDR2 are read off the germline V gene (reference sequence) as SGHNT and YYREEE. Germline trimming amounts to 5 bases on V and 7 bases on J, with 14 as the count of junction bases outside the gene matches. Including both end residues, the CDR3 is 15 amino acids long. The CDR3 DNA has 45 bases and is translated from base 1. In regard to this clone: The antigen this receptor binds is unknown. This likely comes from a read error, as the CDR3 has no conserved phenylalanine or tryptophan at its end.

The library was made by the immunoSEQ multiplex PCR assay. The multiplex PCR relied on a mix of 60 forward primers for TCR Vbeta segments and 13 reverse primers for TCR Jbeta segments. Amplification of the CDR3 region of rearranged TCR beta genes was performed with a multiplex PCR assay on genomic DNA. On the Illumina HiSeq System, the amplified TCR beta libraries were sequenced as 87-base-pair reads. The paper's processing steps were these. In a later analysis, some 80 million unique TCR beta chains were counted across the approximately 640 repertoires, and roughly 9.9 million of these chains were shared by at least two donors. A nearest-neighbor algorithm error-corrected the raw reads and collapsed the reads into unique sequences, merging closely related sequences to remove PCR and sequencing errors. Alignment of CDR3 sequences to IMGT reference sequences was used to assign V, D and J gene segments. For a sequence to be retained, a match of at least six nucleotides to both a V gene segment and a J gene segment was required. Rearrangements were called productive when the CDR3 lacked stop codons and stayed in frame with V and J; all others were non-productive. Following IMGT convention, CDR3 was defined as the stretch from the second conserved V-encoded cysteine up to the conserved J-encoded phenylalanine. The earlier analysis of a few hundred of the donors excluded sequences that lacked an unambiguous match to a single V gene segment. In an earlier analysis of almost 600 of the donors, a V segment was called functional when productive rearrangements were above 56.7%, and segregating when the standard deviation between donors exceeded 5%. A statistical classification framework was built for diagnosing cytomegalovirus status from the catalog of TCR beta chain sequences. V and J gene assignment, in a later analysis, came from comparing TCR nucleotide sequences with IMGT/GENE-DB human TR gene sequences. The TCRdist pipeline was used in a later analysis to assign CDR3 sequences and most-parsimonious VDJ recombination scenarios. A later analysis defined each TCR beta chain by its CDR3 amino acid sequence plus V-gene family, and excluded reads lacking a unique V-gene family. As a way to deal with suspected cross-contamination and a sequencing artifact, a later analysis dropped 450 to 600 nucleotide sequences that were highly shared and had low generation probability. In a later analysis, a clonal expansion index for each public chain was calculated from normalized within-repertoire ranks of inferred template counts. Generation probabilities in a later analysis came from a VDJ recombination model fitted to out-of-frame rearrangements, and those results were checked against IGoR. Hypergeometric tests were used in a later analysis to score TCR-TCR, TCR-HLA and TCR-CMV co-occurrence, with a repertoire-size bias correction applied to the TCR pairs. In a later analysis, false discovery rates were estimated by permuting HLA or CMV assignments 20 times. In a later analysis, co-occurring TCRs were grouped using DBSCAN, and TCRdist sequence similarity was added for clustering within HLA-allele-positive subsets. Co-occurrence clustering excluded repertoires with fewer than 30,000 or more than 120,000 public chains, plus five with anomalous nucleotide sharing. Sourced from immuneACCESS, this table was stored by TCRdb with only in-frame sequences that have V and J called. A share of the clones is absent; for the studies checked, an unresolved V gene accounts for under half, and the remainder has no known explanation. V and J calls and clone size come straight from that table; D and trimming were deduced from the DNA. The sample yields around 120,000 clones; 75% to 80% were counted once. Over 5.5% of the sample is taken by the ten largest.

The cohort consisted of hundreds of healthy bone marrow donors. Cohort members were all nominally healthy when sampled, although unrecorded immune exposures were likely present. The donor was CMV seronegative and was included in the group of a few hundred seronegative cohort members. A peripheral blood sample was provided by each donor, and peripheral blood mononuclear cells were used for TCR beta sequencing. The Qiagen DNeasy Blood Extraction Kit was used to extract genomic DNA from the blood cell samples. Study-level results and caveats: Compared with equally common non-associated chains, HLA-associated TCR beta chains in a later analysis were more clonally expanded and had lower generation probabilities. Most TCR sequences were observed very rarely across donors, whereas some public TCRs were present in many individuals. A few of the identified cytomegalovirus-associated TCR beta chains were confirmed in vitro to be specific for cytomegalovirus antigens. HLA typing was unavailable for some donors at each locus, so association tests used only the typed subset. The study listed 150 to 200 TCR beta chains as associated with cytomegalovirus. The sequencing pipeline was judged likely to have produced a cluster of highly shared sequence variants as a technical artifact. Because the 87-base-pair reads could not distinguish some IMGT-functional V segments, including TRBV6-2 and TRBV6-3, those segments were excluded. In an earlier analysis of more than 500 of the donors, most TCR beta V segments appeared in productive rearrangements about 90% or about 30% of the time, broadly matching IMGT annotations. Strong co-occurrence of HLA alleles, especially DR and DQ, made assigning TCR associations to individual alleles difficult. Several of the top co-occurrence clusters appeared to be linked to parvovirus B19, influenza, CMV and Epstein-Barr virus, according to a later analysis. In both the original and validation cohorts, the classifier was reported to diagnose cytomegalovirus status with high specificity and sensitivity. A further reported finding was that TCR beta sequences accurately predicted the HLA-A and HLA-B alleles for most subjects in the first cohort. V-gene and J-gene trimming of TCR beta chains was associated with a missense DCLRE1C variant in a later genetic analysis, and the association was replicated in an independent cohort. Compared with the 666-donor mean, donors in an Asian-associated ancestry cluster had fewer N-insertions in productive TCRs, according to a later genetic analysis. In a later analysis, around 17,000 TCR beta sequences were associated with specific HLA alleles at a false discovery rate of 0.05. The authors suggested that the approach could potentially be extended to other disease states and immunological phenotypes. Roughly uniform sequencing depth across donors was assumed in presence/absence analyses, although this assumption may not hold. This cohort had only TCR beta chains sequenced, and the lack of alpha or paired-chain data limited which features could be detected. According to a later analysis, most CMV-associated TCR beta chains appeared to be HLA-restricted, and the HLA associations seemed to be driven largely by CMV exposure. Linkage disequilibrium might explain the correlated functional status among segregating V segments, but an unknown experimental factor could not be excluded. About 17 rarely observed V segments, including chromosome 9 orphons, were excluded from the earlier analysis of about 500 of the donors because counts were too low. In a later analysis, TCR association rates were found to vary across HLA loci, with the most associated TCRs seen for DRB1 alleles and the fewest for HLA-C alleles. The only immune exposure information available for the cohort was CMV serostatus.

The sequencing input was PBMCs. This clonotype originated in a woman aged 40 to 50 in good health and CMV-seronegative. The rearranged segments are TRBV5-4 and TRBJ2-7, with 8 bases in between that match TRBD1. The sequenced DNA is TGTGCCAGCAGACGTAACGGACAGGGTTTTTGGGAGCAGTACCTC. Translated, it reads CASRRNGQGFWEQYL.